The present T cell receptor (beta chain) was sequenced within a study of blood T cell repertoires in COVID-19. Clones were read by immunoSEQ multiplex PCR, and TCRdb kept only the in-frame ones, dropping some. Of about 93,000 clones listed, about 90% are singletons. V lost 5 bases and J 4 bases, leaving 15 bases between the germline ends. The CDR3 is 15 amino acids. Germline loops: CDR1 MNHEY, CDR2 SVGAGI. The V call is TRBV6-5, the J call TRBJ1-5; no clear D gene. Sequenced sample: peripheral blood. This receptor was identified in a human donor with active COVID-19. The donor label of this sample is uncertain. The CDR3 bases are TGTGCCAGCAGTAGAAACCGGGAAACTAATCAGCCCCAGCATTTT. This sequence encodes CASSRNRETNQPQHF.